This is a list of T cell receptor beta chains from one sample in a study of shared clonotypes between healthy human individuals. Using immunoSEQ multiplex PCR, the repertoire was profiled, and TCRdb retains in-frame clones only, with some absent. The data contain around 620,000 clones, 85% to 95% of them seen just once; the ten biggest clones take up around 0.11%. Sample: naive CD8+ T cells sorted from blood. Source of these receptors: a woman in her thirties in good health. CDR3s include the opening cysteine and the closing phenylalanine or tryptophan. A D gene is named only where the DNA matches it firmly. Size is omitted from some rows. Given values are once, few, many or a class for expanded clones.

CASSLTGSEETQYF	TGTGCCAGCAGTCTGACAGGGTCCGAAGAGACCCAGTACTTC	TRBD1	TRBV28	TRBJ2-5	NA
CASSSLAGGSGEQFF	TGCGCCAGCAGCTCGCTAGCGGGAGGGTCCGGTGAGCAGTTCTTC	TRBD2	TRBV4-1	TRBJ2-1	NA
CASSLYPLWREGYNEQFF	TGTGCCAGCAGTCTATACCCTCTCTGGCGGGAGGGCTACAATGAGCAGTTCTTC	TRBD2	TRBV28	TRBJ2-1	NA
CASSSSDRFTLTTYNEQFF	TGTGCCAGCAGCTCGAGTGATAGGTTCACACTAACCACGTACAATGAGCAGTTCTTC	NA	TRBV11-3	TRBJ2-1	NA
CASSVEGREGDEQFF	TGTGCCAGCAGCGTAGAGGGTCGGGAGGGCGATGAGCAGTTCTTC	TRBD2	TRBV9	TRBJ2-1	NA
CASSGDNEQFF	TGCGCCAGCAGCGGTGACAATGAGCAGTTCTTC	NA	TRBV5-1	TRBJ2-1	NA
CATRQGNTEAFF	TGTGCCACCCGACAGGGAAACACTGAAGCTTTCTTT	TRBD1	TRBV6-4	TRBJ1-1	NA
CASRSVDRVYSNEQFF	TGTGCCAGCAGATCCGTCGACAGGGTATACAGCAATGAGCAGTTCTTC	TRBD1	TRBV28	TRBJ2-1	NA
CSVDRGGRHNEQFF	TGCAGCGTTGATCGAGGTGGACGGCACAATGAGCAGTTCTTC	NA	TRBV29-1	TRBJ2-1	NA
CASSPPTGTEYEQYF	TGTGCCAGCTCACCACCTACCGGGACAGAGTACGAGCAGTACTTC	TRBD1	TRBV18	TRBJ2-7	NA
CASSLGTVGGYTF	TGTGCCAGCAGCTTAGGGACGGTGGGAGGCTACACCTTC	NA	TRBV5-4	TRBJ1-2	once
CASSFGAEQYF	TGTGCCAGCAGCTTCGGCGCCGAGCAGTACTTC	NA	TRBV7-9	TRBJ2-7	NA
CASSLSGEQYF	TGTGCCAGCAGTTTGAGCGGCGAGCAGTACTTC	NA	TRBV28	TRBJ2-7	NA